A selection of T cell receptor beta chains follows, all from one sample in a study of human T cells and chemical hapten exposure. Using its own MiXCR run on the RACE reads, TCRdb lists one record per CDR3 protein. The repertoire holds about 190,000 distinct CDR3 sequences, with around 25% as singletons. This material consisted of whole blood, taken in connection with sensitization to the hapten diphenylcyclopropenone (DPC). Source of these receptors: a woman aged 40 to 49 with alopecia areata. Some clones in this sample may be carry-over from other donors' samples. The CDR3 runs from the conserved cysteine through the conserved F or W. Each record gives: D gene, J gene, V gene, clone size, CDR3 DNA, CDR3 protein. A D gene is named only where the DNA matches it firmly. Where a row states a size, it is once, few, many or the class of an expanded clone; other rows omit it.

NA	TRBJ2-7	TRBV11-2	few	TGTGCCAGCAGCTTAGATTGGGGGTACGAGCAGTACTTC	CASSLDWGYEQYF
NA	TRBJ1-1	TRBV20-1	many	TGCAGTGCTAGAGTGCGGCTGAACACTGAAGCTTTCTTT	CSARVRLNTEAFF
TRBD2	TRBJ2-5	TRBV20-1	few	TGCAGTGCTAGAACCCGCGCGGGAGGACAAGAGACCCAGTACTTC	CSARTRAGGQETQYF
NA	TRBJ1-4	TRBV29-1	few	TGCAGCGTTCTGGATGAAAAACTGTTTTTT	CSVLDEKLFF
NA	TRBJ2-7	TRBV20-1	few	TGCAGTGGTGGCGGGACGAGGTCCTACGAGCAGTACTTC	CSGGGTRSYEQYF
NA	TRBJ2-1	TRBV6-5	NA	TGTGCCAGCAGCGGGACTTCCAATGAGCAGTTCTTC	CASSGTSNEQFF
NA	TRBJ2-1	TRBV28	few	TGTGCCAGCAGTTCCCAGCGGAAGATCTACAATGAGCAGTTCTTC	CASSSQRKIYNEQFF
TRBD1	TRBJ1-1	TRBV6-5	few	TGTGCCAGCTACAGGGGGCGGACTGAAGCTTTCTTT	CASYRGRTEAFF
NA	TRBJ2-7	TRBV5-1	once	TGCGCCAGCAACGGGCCCGCCGAGCAGTACTTC	CASNGPAEQYF
NA	TRBJ2-1	TRBV9	NA	TGTGCCAGCAGCCTGCGGGGAACCGGTGGCAATGAGCAGTTCTTC	CASSLRGTGGNEQFF
NA	TRBJ2-2	TRBV20-1	few	TGCAGTGCTAGTTTAGTTGGGGGCACCGGGGAGCTGTTTTTT	CSASLVGGTGELFF
TRBD2	TRBJ2-1	TRBV20-1	few	TGTTCGGCTAGCGGGAGGGAGGGTGAGCAGTTCTTC	CSASGREGEQFF
NA	TRBJ1-2	TRBV7-2	many	TGTGCCAGCAGCTCCCCCCAGCAGCCCTATGGCTACACCTTC	CASSSPQQPYGYTF
TRBD2	TRBJ2-1	TRBV3-1	once	TGTGCCAGCAGCCAAGAGGCTAGCGGGAGCAATGAGCAGTTCTTC	CASSQEASGSNEQFF